The sequence of this T cell receptor beta chain was determined in a study of blood T cell repertoires in COVID-19. Study-level information: The origin of the acute and convalescent COVID-19 samples was the United States, Italy and Spain.

The V segment lost 6 bases and the J segment 8 bases; nucleotides outside the gene matches: 6. The CDR3 spans 12 residues. Germline V gives CDR1 SNHLY, CDR2 FYNNEI. Clones were sequenced by immunoSEQ multiplex PCR, and TCRdb holds only the in-frame ones, with some missing. The sample shows 150,000 to 200,000 clones, roughly 79% of them seen only once. The clonotype comes from a man aged 55 to 70 with active or convalescent COVID-19. Material: peripheral blood. The chain is built from TRBV2 and TRBJ1-2; TRBD1 matches at 7 bases. CDR3 loop: CASRVQGRGYTF. The CDR3 DNA is TGTGCCAGCAGGGTACAGGGGCGCGGCTACACCTTC.